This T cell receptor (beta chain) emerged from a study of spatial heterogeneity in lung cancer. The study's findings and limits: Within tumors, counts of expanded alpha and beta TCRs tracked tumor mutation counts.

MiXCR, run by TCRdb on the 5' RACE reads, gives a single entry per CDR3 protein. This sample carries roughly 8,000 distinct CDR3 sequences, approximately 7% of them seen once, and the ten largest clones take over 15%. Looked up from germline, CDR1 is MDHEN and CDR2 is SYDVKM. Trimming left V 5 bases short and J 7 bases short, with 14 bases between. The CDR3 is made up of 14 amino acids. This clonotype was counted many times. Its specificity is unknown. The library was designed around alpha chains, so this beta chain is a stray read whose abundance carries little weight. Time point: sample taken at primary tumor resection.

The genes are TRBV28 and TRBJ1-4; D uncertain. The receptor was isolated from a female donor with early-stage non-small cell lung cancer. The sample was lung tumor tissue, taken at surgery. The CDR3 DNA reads TGTGCCAGCAGTGGGGAGTTAGTTGGTGAAAAACTGTTTTTT. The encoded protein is CASSGELVGEKLFF. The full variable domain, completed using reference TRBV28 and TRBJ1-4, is DVKVTQSSRYLVKRTGEKVFLECVQDMDHENMFWYRQDPGLGLRLIYFSYDVKMKEKGDIPEGYSVSREKKERFSLILESASTNQTSMYLCASSGELVGEKLFFGSGTQLSVL.